This entry concerns a single T cell receptor beta chain. The germline gives CDR1 MNHEY, CDR2 SVGAGI. There are 14 residues in the CDR3. Trimming pared 4 bases from V and 1 base from J, leaving 10 bases between. Some clones are missing from TCRdb's copy, which holds only in-frame ones; the method was immunoSEQ multiplex PCR. The data hold roughly 7,000 clones, with 76% observed a single time. These data originate in a study of PD-1 blockade in classical Hodgkin lymphoma. There was relapse after autologous stem cell transplantation in every patient, and there was variation in brentuximab vedotin exposure.

This TCR was recovered from a human donor with classical Hodgkin lymphoma. This chain connects TRBV6-5 to TRBJ1-1; TRBD1 is a possible D gene (5 bases). The source was peripheral blood mononuclear cells (PBMCs), collected before the second cycle of nivolumab. CDR3 sequence (DNA): TGTGCCAGCAGTTCGGGACTCCAGAACACTGAAGCTTTCTTT. It translates to CASSSGLQNTEAFF.